These 26 T cell receptor beta chains were sequenced from one sample in a study of T-cell reconstitution after alpha-beta-depleted transplantation in children. The TCRbeta library was prepared with unique molecular identifiers. Each CDR3 protein is one row after TCRdb ran MiXCR on the PCR reads. This sample has some 290,000 distinct CDR3 sequences, with roughly 25% found just once. The sequenced sample was PBMCs, mostly from graft donor cells, obtained 180 days after TCRalphabeta/CD19-depleted stem cell transplant. All receptors come from a male patient under 18 who had a stem cell transplant for acute lymphoblastic leukemia, so the T cells may come from the graft donor.

This clonotype was seen only a few times. J is TRBJ2-2 and V is TRBV6-1, with D tentatively TRBD2 (6 bases). Between the trimmed V and J ends, which lost 6 bases and 7 bases, there was a span of 15 bases. Germline V gene sequence: CDR1 MNHNS, CDR2 SASEGT. The CDR3 is 14 amino acids. The CDR3 is CASRKRQGGGELFF. CDR3 sequence (DNA): TGTGCCAGCAGGAAGCGCCAGGGAGGCGGGGAGCTGTTTTTT.

J is TRBJ2-7 and V is TRBV27, with a possible D match to TRBD2 (6 bases). The CDR3 spans 15 residues. The germline CDR1 and CDR2 sequences are MNHEY and SMNVEV (reference sequence). The ends were cut back, 5 bases at V and 0 bases at J, with 14 bases in the middle. The CDR3 spells CASSLGGNPSYEQYF. The CDR3 DNA reads as TGTGCCAGCAGTCTCGGGGGTAACCCCTCCTACGAGCAGTACTTC.

The sample holds a few counts of this clonotype. This chain links TRBV18 with TRBJ2-7, with D possibly TRBD2 on 5 matching bases. Germline V gene sequence: CDR1 KGHSH, CDR2 LQKENI. Trimming took 3 bases from V and 0 from J, leaving 12 bases between them. The CDR3 runs to 15 residues. The CDR3 protein is CASSPESGSSYEQYF. The DNA for the CDR3 is TGTGCCAGCTCACCGGAGAGTGGGAGCTCCTACGAGCAGTACTTC.

This clonotype was counted only a few times. The chain uses TRBV11-2 and TRBJ2-1; tentatively, D is TRBD1 (5 bases). V was shortened by 1 base and J by 10 bases, with 11 bases between the two germline ends. This CDR3 contains 13 residues. CDR1 and CDR2 from the germline V gene are SGHAT and FQNNGV. For the CDR3, the DNA is TGTGCCAGCAGCTTAGGTCTCAGGGCAGAGCAGTTCTTC. This gives the protein CASSLGLRAEQFF.

This chain links TRBV5-1 with TRBJ2-6, with 9 bases aligning to TRBD1. Germline CDR1 is SGHRS and CDR2 is YFSETQ. The CDR3 consists of 20 residues. Trimming cost V 5 bases and J 1 base; bases outside gene matches: 16. The CDR3 region is CASSRLIYRGRSSGANVLTF. CDR3 sequence (DNA): TGCGCCAGCAGTCGATTGATCTACAGGGGGCGCAGTTCTGGGGCCAACGTCCTGACTTTC.

This clonotype has just a few counts. The V call is TRBV4-1, the J call TRBJ2-5; 8 positions match TRBD2. Germline V gene sequence: CDR1 MGHRA, CDR2 YSYEKL. CDR3 length equals 16 residues. V trimming: 4 bases; J trimming: 2 bases; junction bases outside the gene matches: 9. CDR3 coding DNA: TGCGCCAGCAGCCTGAGGACTAGCCTCGGACAAGAGACCCAGTACTTC. It specifies CASSLRTSLGQETQYF.

This sequence joins TRBV20-1 and TRBJ2-7; TRBD1 is a possible D gene (5 bases). V was trimmed by 6 bases and J by 1 base, leaving 16 bases between them. This CDR3 is built from 14 residues. CDR1 and CDR2 (germline): DFQATT, SNEGSKA (reference sequence). CDR3 bases: TGCAGTGCCTGGACAAATGATGTATCCTACGAGCAGTACTTC. Protein: CSAWTNDVSYEQYF.

J is TRBJ2-5 and V is TRBV12-3 or TRBV12-4, with a possible D match to TRBD2 (6 bases). This CDR3 has 15 amino acids. Trimming removed 6 bases at V and 2 bases at J, with 16 bases between. The CDR3 spells CASRAPSDSQETQYF. As DNA, the CDR3 is TGTGCCAGCAGGGCCCCTAGCGACTCGCAAGAGACCCAGTACTTC.

This clonotype has a handful of counts. The chain employs TRBV12-3 or TRBV12-4 and TRBJ2-1; D could derive from TRBD1 or TRBD2 (5 bases each). Trimming removed 1 base at V and 2 bases at J, with 12 bases between. The CDR3 runs to 16 residues. The CDR3: CASSLVGVGAYNEQFF. DNA for the CDR3: TGTGCCAGCAGTTTAGTGGGGGTCGGGGCCTACAATGAGCAGTTCTTC.

As concerns this clonotype: A read error may produce the germline difference seen at one junction end. The chain carries TRBV20-1 and TRBJ2-2; TRBD2 agrees at 11 bases. Germline CDR1 DFQATT, CDR2 SNEGSKA (reference sequence). The CDR3 contains 15 residues. CDR3 region: CCASGGRANTGELFF. The CDR3 DNA reads as TGCTGTGCTAGCGGGGGGAGGGCCAACACCGGGGAGCTGTTTTTT.

The chain carries TRBV20-1 and TRBJ1-1; the match to TRBD1 covers 9 bases. V trimming: 5 bases; J trimming: 5 bases; junction bases outside the gene matches: 9. Germline lookup yields CDR1 DFQATT and CDR2 SNEGSKA (reference sequence). The CDR3 covers 14 residues. Written as DNA, the CDR3 is TGCAGTGCTGGCCTAACAGGGGGCAGGACTGAAGCTTTCTTT. Amino acids: CSAGLTGGRTEAFF.

This clonotype was counted ten times or more. J is TRBJ2-7 and V is TRBV5-6; D is unclear. This CDR3 has 14 residues. Trimming left V 0 bases short and J 5 bases short, with 12 bases between. The germline V gene encodes CDR1 SGHDT and CDR2 YYEEEE. The CDR3 loop is CASSLAEIFDEQYF. CDR3 bases: TGTGCCAGCAGCTTGGCGGAAATATTCGACGAGCAGTACTTC.

The chain is built from TRBV4-1 and TRBJ2-1; perhaps D is TRBD1 or TRBD2 (5 bases each). The CDR3 runs to 15 residues. The germline CDR1 and CDR2 sequences are MGHRA and YSYEKL. The V end was cut by 3 bases, the J end by 7 bases, with 16 bases between. Here the CDR3 reads CASSQLLWGRNEQFF. CDR3 coding DNA: TGCGCCAGCAGCCAGCTCCTTTGGGGGAGAAATGAGCAGTTCTTC.

This clonotype has just a few counts. The chain has TRBV11-2 and TRBJ1-2; D uncertain. Germline CDR1 SGHAT, CDR2 FQNNGV. The CDR3 is made up of 14 amino acids. The V end was cut by 0 bases, the J end by 4 bases, with 9 bases between. CDR3 sequence: CASSLDPLLYGYTF. CDR3 nucleotides: TGTGCCAGCAGCTTAGATCCCCTTCTCTATGGCTACACCTTC.

The chain links TRBV24-1 to TRBJ2-7, with a weak D call TRBD1 (7 bases). The germline gives CDR1 KGHDR, CDR2 SFDVKD. The CDR3 contains 18 residues. Trimming shortened V by 3 bases and J by 3 bases, and 23 bases separated the two germline ends. The CDR3 here is CATSDPDREDQAFYEQYF. The CDR3 DNA reads TGTGCCACCAGTGATCCCGACAGGGAGGATCAAGCTTTCTACGAGCAGTACTTC.

In its sample, this clonotype was seen a few times. The gene calls are TRBV7-8 and TRBJ2-2; D gene unclear. The CDR3 contains 17 residues. The ends were cut back, 0 bases at V and 0 bases at J, with 11 bases in the middle. The germline V gene has CDR1 SGHVS and CDR2 FQNEAQ. In DNA form, the CDR3 reads TGTGCCAGCAGCTTAGCGCTCGCAGTTACGAACACCGGGGAGCTGTTTTTT. Protein: CASSLALAVTNTGELFF.

This chain uses TRBV20-1 with TRBJ2-1; D gene unclear. This CDR3 has 15 residues. Per germline, CDR1 DFQATT and CDR2 SNEGSKA (reference sequence). V lost 1 base and J 0 bases, leaving 10 bases between the germline ends. Here the CDR3 DNA reads TGCAGTGCTAGAGGCCCTTCGAGCTCCTACAATGAGCAGTTCTTC. It yields the protein CSARGPSSSYNEQFF.

The V call is TRBV15, the J call TRBJ2-1; the match to TRBD2 covers 13 bases. V lost 6 bases and J lost 6; bases outside the gene matches: 5. The CDR3 has 15 residues. Looked up from germline, CDR1 is LNHNV and CDR2 is YYDKDF (reference sequence). CDR3 in amino acids: CATSSGLAGSNEQFF. CDR3 nucleotides: TGTGCCACCAGTTCGGGACTAGCGGGATCCAATGAGCAGTTCTTC. Full variable domain (rest looked up from reference TRBV15 and TRBJ2-1): DAMVIQNPRYQVTQFGKPVTLSCSQTLNHNVMYWYQQKSSQAPKLLFHYYDKDFNNEADTPDNFQSRRPNTSFCFLDIRSPGLGDTAMYLCATSSGLAGSNEQFFGPGTRLTVL.

This chain joins TRBV7-8 and TRBJ2-2; D possibly corresponds to TRBD1 (5 bases). V was cut by 6 bases and J by 1 base, with 9 bases left in between. The CDR3 runs to 14 residues. CDR1 and CDR2 (germline): SGHVS, FQNEAQ. The CDR3 sequence is CASSPTENTGELFF. The CDR3 region has the DNA TGTGCCAGCAGTCCGACAGAGAACACCGGGGAGCTGTTTTTT.

The chain uses TRBV29-1 and TRBJ2-7; 11 nucleotides line up with TRBD2. This CDR3 is built from 13 residues. Trimming at V came to 5 bases and at J to 3 bases, leaving 3 bases not matched to a gene. CDR1 SQVTM and CDR2 ANQGSEA come from the germline V gene. CDR3 region: CSVSGTSGYEQYF. DNA for the CDR3: TGCAGCGTTTCCGGGACTAGCGGCTACGAGCAGTACTTC.

This rearrangement joins TRBV7-8 to TRBJ1-1; D is unclear. Trimming took 0 bases from V and 4 from J, leaving 6 bases between them. This CDR3 spans 13 amino acids. Germline CDR1 is SGHVS and CDR2 is FQNEAQ. CDR3 protein: CASSLARLTEAFF. For the CDR3, the DNA is TGTGCCAGCAGCTTAGCCAGGCTCACTGAAGCTTTCTTT. The entire variable domain, with the rest obtained from reference TRBV7-8 and TRBJ1-1, is as follows: GAGVSQSPRYKVAKRGQDVALRCDPISGHVSLFWYQQALGQGPEFLTYFQNEAQLDKSGLPSDRFFAERPEGSVSTLKIQRTQQEDSAVYLCASSLARLTEAFFGQGTRLTVV.

The V gene is TRBV12-3 or TRBV12-4, the J gene TRBJ1-1, with 8 bases fitting TRBD1. CDR3 size: 15 residues. Trimming cost V 6 bases and J 4 bases; bases outside gene matches: 10. The CDR3: CASRTGAGVSTEAFF. For the CDR3, the DNA is TGTGCCAGCAGGACAGGGGCGGGGGTGAGCACTGAAGCTTTCTTT.

This clonotype was observed a handful of times. This chain uses TRBV27 with TRBJ1-2; D is undetermined. The germline V gene has CDR1 MNHEY and CDR2 SMNVEV (reference sequence). This CDR3 has 14 amino acids. V lost 6 bases, J lost 8 bases, and 19 bases lay in between. CDR3: CASSHGQLVGGYTF. The CDR3 DNA sequence: TGTGCCAGCAGCCACGGGCAATTGGTAGGGGGCTACACCTTC.

The rearrangement uses TRBV7-2 and TRBJ2-2; a weak D match, TRBD2 (5 bases). V was cut by 2 bases and J by 0 bases, with 10 bases left in between. Germline CDR1 and CDR2: SGHTA and FQGNSA. The CDR3 has 16 residues. The CDR3 DNA sequence: TGTGCCAGCAGCTTAAATCCGCGGGCGAACACCGGGGAGCTGTTTTTT. It codes for CASSLNPRANTGELFF. Combining the CDR3 with reference TRBV7-2 and TRBJ2-2 gives the whole variable domain GAGVSQSPSNKVTEKGKDVELRCDPISGHTALYWYRQSLGQGLEFLIYFQGNSAPDKSGLPSDRFSAERTGGSVSTLTIQRTQQEDSAVYLCASSLNPRANTGELFFGEGSRLTVL.

J is TRBJ2-3 and V is TRBV20-1, with 9 bases fitting TRBD2. The CDR3 loop spans 13 amino acids. V was pared by 2 bases and J by 3 bases, with 0 bases of the junction left unmatched. Germline values: CDR1 DFQATT, CDR2 SNEGSKA (reference sequence). DNA of the CDR3: TGCAGTGCTAGACTAGCGGGGACAGATACGCAGTATTTT. Its translation is CSARLAGTDTQYF.

The chain joins TRBV24-1 to TRBJ2-7; D not certain. The CDR3 consists of 16 residues. Germline lookup yields CDR1 KGHDR and CDR2 SFDVKD. Trimming shortened V by 2 bases and J by 4 bases, and 17 bases separated the two germline ends. CDR3 DNA: TGTGCCACCAGTGATTCGGCGCGTAAGAACCCTTACGAGCAGTACTTC. Encoded protein: CATSDSARKNPYEQYF.